This T cell receptor beta chain stems from a study of cytomegalovirus exposure and HLA in healthy donors. Turning to the study itself: The roughly 130 validation repertoires used the same platform as the approximately 620 first-cohort repertoires (as reported by a later analysis). Notes on the study in general: Many donors shared some public TCRs, even though most TCR sequences were rare. TCR beta chains numbering some 150 were designated cytomegalovirus-associated.

Here immunoSEQ multiplex PCR was the method, and the copy in TCRdb shows in-frame clones only, minus some. The sample includes 40,000 to 60,000 clones, 94% of them seen just once. Note on this clone: Antigen: not known.

Germline V gives CDR1 GTSNPN, CDR2 SVGIG (reference sequence). This CDR3 comprises 15 residues. V was pared by 1 base and J by 5 bases, with 12 bases between. The receptor's source is a woman aged 18-29 years in good health and CMV-seropositive. The chain has TRBV30 and TRBJ1-6, with a tentative D call TRBD1 (6 bases). The sequencing sample was made of PBMCs. CDR3 bases: TGTGCCTGGAGTGCACAGGGAGTAGATAATTCACCCCTCCACTTT. Its protein is CAWSAQGVDNSPLHF.